The 9 T cell receptor beta chains presented below share a single source sample, sequenced in a study of control samples from healthy donors and cancer patients. Generated by immunoSEQ multiplex PCR, the TCRdb table keeps only in-frame clones and is missing some. The table includes roughly 59,000 clones, 80% to 95% detected once. The sample comprised PBMCs. The receptors here all came from a man in his forties with colorectal cancer.

The chain links TRBV5-4 to TRBJ2-2; D may be TRBD1 or TRBD2 (5 bases each). The CDR3 loop spans 15 amino acids. V shed 1 base and J shed 6 bases, with 13 bases lying between them. Looked up from germline, CDR1 is SGHNT and CDR2 is YYREEE (reference sequence). CDR3 amino acids: CASSLRLRGAGELFF. CDR3 in DNA: TGTGCCAGCAGCTTGCGTCTTCGAGGGGCCGGGGAGCTGTTTTTT.

The V and J genes are TRBV19 and TRBJ1-6, with unresolved D. Germline V gene lookup returns CDR1 LNHDA and CDR2 SQIVND (reference sequence). The CDR3 totals 13 residues. V lost 1 base and J lost 10, with 8 bases in between. CDR3 DNA sequence: TGTGCCAGTAGTATAGGTTTTCGGTCACCCCTCCACTTT. This sequence encodes CASSIGFRSPLHF.

Notes on this clone: Other DNA sequences in this sample translate to the same CDR3. The chain has TRBV7-9 and TRBJ2-5; 7 nucleotides align to TRBD2. Germline-derived CDR1 and CDR2 are SEHNR and FQNEAQ (reference sequence). The junction had 11 bases not matched to a gene; V was cut back by 5 bases and J by 5 bases. The CDR3 spans 15 residues. As DNA, the CDR3 is TGTGCCAGCAGCCTGAGCGGGGTCCCGGGGGAGACCCAGTACTTC. It yields the protein CASSLSGVPGETQYF.

This clone was observed a single time. The rearrangement links TRBV10-3 to TRBJ2-2, with 8 nucleotides matching TRBD1. CDR3 length equals 15 residues. V shed 2 bases, J shed 4 bases, and the junction held 3 bases outside the gene matches. The germline V gene has CDR1 ENHRY and CDR2 SYGVKD. This chain's CDR3 is CAISEQGAGTGELFF. The CDR3 DNA is TGTGCCATCAGTGAGCAGGGGGCGGGCACCGGGGAGCTGTTTTTT.

The chain carries TRBV6-1 and TRBJ1-6; perhaps TRBD1 as D (6 bases). V lost 4 bases and J lost 10, with 17 bases in between. This CDR3 has 15 amino acids. Germline assignment: CDR1 MNHNS and CDR2 SASEGT. CDR3 protein: CASSAQDPGESPLHF. The CDR3 bases are TGTGCCAGCAGTGCCCAGGACCCAGGGGAGTCACCCCTCCACTTT.

This clone was found a few times. This chain connects TRBV6-2 or TRBV6-3 to TRBJ1-5; weak D call: TRBD1 (5 bases). V lost 5 bases, J lost 9 bases, and 17 bases lay in between. Germline V lookup: CDR1 MNHEY, CDR2 SVGEGT. This CDR3 is 14 amino acids long. Written as DNA, the CDR3 is TGTGCCAGCAGTGGGGACGAGTCCCCAATGCCCCAGCATTTT. Protein sequence: CASSGDESPMPQHF.

The V gene is TRBV18, the J gene TRBJ1-1; D unclear. Trimming cost V 0 bases and J 0 bases, with 8 bases left between them. Looked up from germline, CDR1 is KGHSH and CDR2 is LQKENI. The CDR3 is made up of 15 amino acids. DNA of the CDR3: TGTGCCAGCTCACCACCTACCCTAATGAACACTGAAGCTTTCTTT. It is translated as CASSPPTLMNTEAFF.

The rearrangement uses TRBV18 and TRBJ2-7, with D maybe TRBD1 (5 bases). The CDR3 loop spans 13 amino acids. Deletions cut 6 bases from V and 0 bases from J, with 9 bases between. The germline V gene has CDR1 KGHSH and CDR2 LQKENI. CDR3 protein: CASSRDSSYEQYF. The CDR3 nucleotides read TGTGCCAGCTCTCGCGACAGCTCCTACGAGCAGTACTTC.

The chain has TRBV7-3 and TRBJ2-1, with no clear D. With 3 bases removed from V and 10 bases from J, the gap between germline ends came to 19 bases. CDR1 is SGHTA and CDR2 is FQGTGA in the germline V gene. The CDR3 has 15 residues. For the CDR3, the DNA is TGTGCCAGCAGCTTGGTTGGCCCCTTAAATGAGGAGCAGTTCTTC. Translated: CASSLVGPLNEEQFF.